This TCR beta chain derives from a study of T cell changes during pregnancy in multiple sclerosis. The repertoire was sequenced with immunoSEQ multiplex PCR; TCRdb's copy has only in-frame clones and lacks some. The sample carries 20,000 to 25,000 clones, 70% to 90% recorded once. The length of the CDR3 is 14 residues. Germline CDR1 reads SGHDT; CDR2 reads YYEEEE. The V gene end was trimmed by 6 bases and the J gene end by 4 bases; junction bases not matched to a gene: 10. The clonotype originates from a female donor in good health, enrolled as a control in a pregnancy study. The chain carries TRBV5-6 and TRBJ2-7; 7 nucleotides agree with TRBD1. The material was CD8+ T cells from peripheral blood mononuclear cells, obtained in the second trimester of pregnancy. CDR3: CASTIDRDPYEQYF. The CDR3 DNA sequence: TGTGCCAGCACCATTGACAGGGACCCTTACGAGCAGTACTTC.